The 6 T cell receptor beta chains below were found in one sample sequenced in a study of a mutant IDH1 vaccine in newly diagnosed glioma. Time point denoted: week 11, during vaccination. Doses comprised 300 ug of mutant IDH1 20-mer peptide each, plus topical imiquimod. Antigens for these TCRs are unknown. The protocol was immunoSEQ multiplex PCR, while the TCRdb copy is restricted to in-frame clones and leaves out a portion. Of about 120,000 clones in the sample, about 90% were seen once. This specimen was PBMCs, taken from a glioma patient whose treatment included an IDH1 peptide vaccine. All receptors derive from a woman between 45 and 65 years old with glioma.

The rearrangement uses TRBV7-9 and TRBJ2-1; 7 bases are shared with TRBD1. Germline values: CDR1 SEHNR, CDR2 FQNEAQ (reference sequence). The CDR3 runs 15 residues. Losses at the gene ends were 2 bases for V and 6 bases for J; bases not matched to a gene: 7. In DNA form, the CDR3 reads TGTGCCAGCAGCTTATCAGGACAGGCCATCAATGAGCAGTTCTTC. Its translation is CASSLSGQAINEQFF.

The genes are TRBV19 and TRBJ1-1, with 8 nucleotides matching TRBD1. V dropped 7 bases and J dropped 1; count of bases not matched to a gene: 11. The CDR3 loop spans 16 amino acids. Germline V gives CDR1 LNHDA, CDR2 SQIVND (reference sequence). The CDR3 sequence is CASTISTTGENTEAFF. CDR3 bases: TGTGCCAGTACAATAAGTACGACAGGGGAGAACACTGAAGCTTTCTTT.

This clone has a handful of counts. The chain uses TRBV5-1 and TRBJ2-5, with D possibly matching TRBD1 (6 bases). The V end was cut by 2 bases, the J end by 1 base, with 15 bases between. CDR3 size: 16 residues. The germline CDR1 and CDR2 sequences are SGHRS and YFSETQ. CDR3 sequence (DNA): TGCGCCAGCAGCTTCGGCGGACAGTCCTCCCAAGAGACCCAGTACTTC. Its protein product is CASSFGGQSSQETQYF. Using reference TRBV5-1 and TRBJ2-5 for the parts outside the CDR3, the full variable domain is KAGVTQTPRYLIKTRGQQVTLSCSPISGHRSVSWYQQTPGQGLQFLFEYFSETQRNKGNFPGRFSGRQFSNSRSEMNVSTLELGDSALYLCASSFGGQSSQETQYFGPGTRLLVL.

V gene TRBV27 combines with J gene TRBJ2-5; no clear D gene. The CDR3 loop spans 13 amino acids. V lost 2 bases to trimming and J lost 7 bases, with 11 bases between them. The V gene's germline CDR1 is MNHEY and CDR2 SMNVEV (reference sequence). The CDR3 protein is CASSLTPARTQYF. CDR3 in DNA: TGTGCCAGCAGTTTAACCCCGGCCAGGACCCAGTACTTC.

The V gene is TRBV5-1, the J gene TRBJ2-7; 8 nucleotides line up with TRBD2. Losses at the gene ends were 8 bases for V and 2 bases for J; bases not matched to a gene: 15. Germline-derived CDR1 and CDR2 are SGHRS and YFSETQ. The CDR3 sequence is 16 residues long. CDR3 sequence: CASRTPGGLDTYEQYF. The CDR3 DNA reads TGCGCCAGTCGGACGCCTGGGGGACTAGATACCTACGAGCAGTACTTC.

J is TRBJ2-5 and V is TRBV2; the D is unclear. The end of the DNA aligns better with TRBJ2-7, so the J call may be wrong. Germline V CDR1 and CDR2: SNHLY, FYNNEI. The CDR3 runs 11 residues. CDR3 DNA sequence: TGTGCCAGCACGTCCTTATACGAGCAGTACTTC. It specifies CASTSLYEQYF.